This paragraph covers one TCR beta chain sequence. Its target is not known. This CDR3 comprises 16 residues. In germline, CDR1 is KGHSH, CDR2 LQKENI. Losses at the gene ends were 3 bases for V and 0 bases for J; bases not matched to a gene: 7. TCRdb's copy holds only in-frame clones and misses some; the assay was immunoSEQ multiplex PCR. This table has about 93,000 clones, roughly 89% appearing once. The sample originates from a study of OX40 agonist ivuxolimab in advanced cancers. Study context: Ivuxolimab, an agonist antibody against OX40 (CD134), was given to patients. Melanoma, hepatocellular carcinoma, head and neck or renal cell cancer occurred in dose-escalation patients. Patients with prior anti-PD-1, anti-PD-L1 or anti-CTLA-4 therapy were eligible; about 40% had some. Findings and limits, study-wide: Partial responders dosed at 0.1-3.0 mg/kg displayed clonal expansion ranking among the lowest.

The material was CD4+ or CD8+ T cells sorted from blood, obtained in a trial of the OX40 agonist ivuxolimab. This sequence was found in an adult with an advanced solid tumor such as melanoma, head and neck, liver or kidney cancer. The rearrangement joins TRBV18 to TRBJ1-2; 7 nucleotides align to TRBD1. The CDR3 nucleotides read TGTGCCAGCTCACCTATAGGGACAGCCACTAACTATGGCTACACCTTC. It specifies CASSPIGTATNYGYTF.